This TCR beta chain came from a study of blood T cells in healthy people across ages. V was trimmed by 6 bases and J by 6 bases, leaving 14 bases between them. In germline, CDR1 is SNHLY, CDR2 FYNNEI. The CDR3 is 13 residues long. Alongside a J-beta primer mix, a sample-barcoded 5' primer served in a second PCR lasting 7 to 11 cycles. TCRdb re-derived calls from the 5' RACE reads in MiXCR, one entry per CDR3 protein. The sample lists around 900,000 distinct CDR3 sequences; around 30% were seen once. The sample providers were healthy Caucasian people from Russia, aged roughly 6 to 100. Per sample, a minimum of 6 million PBMCs were isolated.

The chain joins TRBV2 to TRBJ1-2, with D possibly matching TRBD1 (6 bases). The sequence was obtained from an elderly woman in good health. Sequencing was done on a sample of blood. CDR3 amino acids: CASRYRAENGYTF. The CDR3 DNA sequence: TGTGCCAGCAGGTACAGGGCGGAGAATGGCTACACCTTC. Complete variable domain (other parts from reference TRBV2 and TRBJ1-2): EPEVTQTPSHQVTQMGQEVILRCVPISNHLYFYWYRQILGQKVEFLVSFYNNEISEKSEIFDDQFSVERPDGSNFTLKIRSTKLEDSAMYFCASRYRAENGYTFGSGTRLTVV.